These T cell receptor beta chains were read from a single sample in a study of control samples from healthy donors and cancer patients. Sequencing used immunoSEQ multiplex PCR; TCRdb keeps in-frame clones, though not all of them. The sample includes some 150,000 clones, around 94% of them seen just once. The sequenced material came from PBMCs. These receptors were obtained from a man in his sixties with colorectal cancer. Both conserved end residues are part of each CDR3. A D gene is named only where the DNA matches it firmly. Only part of the rows carry a size: once, few, many, or a class if the clone is expanded.

clone size	CDR3 length	V gene	J gene	D gene	CDR3 DNA	CDR3 protein
NA	15	TRBV28	TRBJ2-4	NA	TGTGCCAGCAGTCCCCGGACACCTTACAAAAACATTCAGTACTTC	CASSPRTPYKNIQYF
NA	16	TRBV5-4	TRBJ2-7	TRBD2	TGTGCCAGCAGCTTGGAATCCGGACTAGCTACTTCCGAGCAGTACTTC	CASSLESGLATSEQYF
NA	13	TRBV7-2	TRBJ1-1	NA	TGTGCCAGCAGCGAGCAGGGGAACACTGAAGCTTTCTTT	CASSEQGNTEAFF
few	14	TRBV6-6	TRBJ2-7	NA	TGTGCCAGTTCAAAGGGGGACGCCACCTACGAGCAGTACTTC	CASSKGDATYEQYF
NA	15	TRBV3-1/TRBV3-2	TRBJ2-1	TRBD2	TGTGCCAGCAGCCAATTGGTGCGGGGGAGCGGTGAGCAGTTCTTC	CASSQLVRGSGEQFF
NA	14	TRBV15	TRBJ2-2	NA	TGTGCCACCAGCAGAAAGACGGGCACCGGGGAGCTGTTTTTT	CATSRKTGTGELFF
once	14	TRBV9	TRBJ1-4	TRBD1	TGTGCCAGCAGCGCGACAGGGGTAGGCGAAAAACTGTTTTTT	CASSATGVGEKLFF
NA	17	TRBV6-1	TRBJ1-5	TRBD1	TGTGCCAGCAGTGATTCCTTTTCAGGGGGCAGCAATCAGCCCCAGCATTTT	CASSDSFSGGSNQPQHF
NA	15	TRBV19	TRBJ2-4	TRBD1	TGTGCCAGTAGCACGACAGGGGGCGGCAAAAACATTCAGTACTTC	CASSTTGGGKNIQYF
NA	14	TRBV5-1	TRBJ2-4	NA	TGCGCCAGCAGCCGGGGAGGAGCCAAAAACATTCAGTACTTC	CASSRGGAKNIQYF
NA	15	TRBV15	TRBJ2-7	NA	TGTGCCACCAGCAGAGATCCAGGGACCCTCTACGAGCAGTACTTC	CATSRDPGTLYEQYF
NA	13	TRBV12-3/TRBV12-4	TRBJ1-1	NA	TGTGCCAGCAGTTTAAGAGAGAACACTGAAGCTTTCTTT	CASSLRENTEAFF
NA	18	TRBV9	TRBJ2-3	TRBD1	TGTGCCAGCAGCGTCCGTTTTGGACAGGTCCGGAGCACAGATACGCAGTATTTT	CASSVRFGQVRSTDTQYF
NA	13	TRBV10-2	TRBJ2-1	TRBD2	TGCGCCAGCACACGGGGGGAGTACAATGAGCAGTTCTTC	CASTRGEYNEQFF
NA	14	TRBV2	TRBJ1-2	NA	TGTGCCAGCAGAGTCGCCGGCTCCCCGTATGGCTACACCTTC	CASRVAGSPYGYTF
NA	14	TRBV2	TRBJ1-1	TRBD1	TGTGCCAGCAGCGAAACAGGGGGTAGCGCTGAAGCTTTCTTT	CASSETGGSAEAFF
NA	14	TRBV7-9	TRBJ1-6	TRBD1	TGTGCCAGCAGTCCGGGACAGGGCTTTTCACCCCTCCACTTT	CASSPGQGFSPLHF
NA	14	TRBV11-2	TRBJ2-1	TRBD2	TGTGCCAGCAGCTTAGGGCTAGCGGGGAATGAGCAGTTCTTC	CASSLGLAGNEQFF
NA	12	TRBV11-2	TRBJ1-6	NA	TGTGCCAGCATGAACGCTAATTCACCCCTCCACTTT	CASMNANSPLHF
NA	12	TRBV18	TRBJ1-1	NA	TGTGCCAGCTCACCAAACGGGGGGGAGGCTTTCTTT	CASSPNGGEAFF
once	12	TRBV25-1	TRBJ2-6	NA	TGTGCCAGCAGTGATTCGGGGAACGTCCTGACTTTC	CASSDSGNVLTF
NA	12	TRBV10-3	TRBJ1-2	TRBD1	TGTGCCACGCAGGGGGCCGCCTATGGCTACACCTTC	CATQGAAYGYTF
NA	14	TRBV3-1/TRBV3-2	TRBJ2-5	NA	TGTGCCAGCAGCCAAGCTACAAATCAAGAGACCCAGTACTTC	CASSQATNQETQYF
NA	16	TRBV18	TRBJ2-5	NA	TGTGCCAGCTCCCCCTCTGTAGGGGATAACCAAGAGACCCAGTACTTC	CASSPSVGDNQETQYF
NA	16	TRBV3-1/TRBV3-2	TRBJ2-7	NA	TGTGCCAGCAGCCAAGTTGGGTGGGGGAGCTCCTACGAGCAGTACTTC	CASSQVGWGSSYEQYF
NA	16	TRBV7-9	TRBJ1-5	TRBD1	TGTGCCAGCAGCAGCCCGGGACAGGGGACTGATCAGCCCCAGCATTTT	CASSSPGQGTDQPQHF
NA	16	TRBV6-5	TRBJ2-7	TRBD1	TGTGCCAGCAGTTACTCGTGGGGACAGGGGGCTTACGAGCAGTACTTC	CASSYSWGQGAYEQYF
NA	15	TRBV6-5	TRBJ2-1	TRBD2	TGTGCCAGCAGCTACACTAGCGGGGGAGACAATGAGCAGTTCTTC	CASSYTSGGDNEQFF
NA	16	TRBV28	TRBJ1-2	NA	TGTGCCAGCAGTTTAAGGGGGACTACGTGGGACTATGGCTACACCTTC	CASSLRGTTWDYGYTF
NA	15	TRBV19	TRBJ1-1	NA	TGTGCCAGTAGTATCCAGGGGACTATGAACACTGAAGCTTTCTTT	CASSIQGTMNTEAFF
NA	14	TRBV6-2/TRBV6-3	TRBJ1-6	TRBD1	TGTGCCAGCAGCGTCCAGGGGGGAAATTCACCCCTCCACTTT	CASSVQGGNSPLHF
NA	13	TRBV5-4	TRBJ1-2	NA	TGTGCCAGCAGCTTTGGACGGCGGACTGGCTACACCTTC	CASSFGRRTGYTF
once	11	TRBV5-6	TRBJ2-5	NA	TGTGCCAGCAGCCCGCAAGAGACCCAGTACTTC	CASSPQETQYF
NA	13	TRBV19	TRBJ1-1	NA	TGTGCCAGTAGTATAGGGGGGTACACTGAAGCTTTCTTT	CASSIGGYTEAFF
NA	16	TRBV7-2	TRBJ2-3	NA	TGTGCCAGCAGCTTAAGACAGGACCATAGCACAGATACGCAGTATTTT	CASSLRQDHSTDTQYF
NA	15	TRBV24-1	TRBJ2-7	TRBD1	TGTGCCACCAGTGTCTTGAGTCGGGACAGTCCTAACCCTAAGTTC	CATSVLSRDSPNPKF
once	16	TRBV19	TRBJ1-1	NA	TGTGCCAGTAGCTTACGGGGAGGCGACATCTCCGTGGAAGCTTTCTTT	CASSLRGGDISVEAFF
NA	15	TRBV6-5	TRBJ1-3	NA	TGTGCCAGCATCCAAAAGGGGTTCTCTGGAAACACCATATATTTT	CASIQKGFSGNTIYF
NA	13	TRBV5-4	TRBJ1-1	NA	TGTGCCAGCAGCTTGCAGGGGAACACTGAAGCTTTCTTT	CASSLQGNTEAFF
NA	16	TRBV5-1	TRBJ1-3	NA	TGCGCCAGCAGCTTGGAAGGCAGGGGCTCTGGAAACACCATATATTTT	CASSLEGRGSGNTIYF
NA	16	TRBV6-1	TRBJ1-6	TRBD1	TGTGCCAGCAGTGCCGGACAGGCGCCTGTAGATTCACCCCTCCACTTT	CASSAGQAPVDSPLHF
NA	15	TRBV18	TRBJ1-3	NA	TGTGCCAGCTCACCACCAGTGTTCTCTGGAAACACCATATATTTT	CASSPPVFSGNTIYF
once	13	TRBV7-2	TRBJ2-7	NA	TGTGCCAGCAGCCCCCTTTACGAGAGACCAATCCGCTTC	CASSPLYERPIRF
NA	12	TRBV29-1	TRBJ1-1	NA	TGCAGCGTTGAAGAAGGGAGGGGTCGGGCTTTCTTT	CSVEEGRGRAFF
NA	14	TRBV19	TRBJ2-7	NA	TGTGCCAGTAGTATTCGGGCAAGCTCCTACGAGCAGTACTTC	CASSIRASSYEQYF
NA	15	TRBV25-1	TRBJ2-1	TRBD2	TGTGCCAGCAGTGAATATGTAGCGGGGGGAAGGGTGCAGTTCTTC	CASSEYVAGGRVQFF
NA	15	TRBV2	TRBJ2-3	TRBD2	TGTGCCAGCAGGGCGCTAGCGGGGGGGATAGATACGCAGTATTTT	CASRALAGGIDTQYF
NA	16	TRBV6-5	TRBJ2-7	NA	TGTGCCAGCAGTTACTCGATGGGGCAGGGTTCCAACGAGCAGTACTTC	CASSYSMGQGSNEQYF
NA	13	TRBV29-1	TRBJ2-3	NA	TGCAGCGCAGGGGCGGTTGGGGCAGATACGCAGTATTTT	CSAGAVGADTQYF